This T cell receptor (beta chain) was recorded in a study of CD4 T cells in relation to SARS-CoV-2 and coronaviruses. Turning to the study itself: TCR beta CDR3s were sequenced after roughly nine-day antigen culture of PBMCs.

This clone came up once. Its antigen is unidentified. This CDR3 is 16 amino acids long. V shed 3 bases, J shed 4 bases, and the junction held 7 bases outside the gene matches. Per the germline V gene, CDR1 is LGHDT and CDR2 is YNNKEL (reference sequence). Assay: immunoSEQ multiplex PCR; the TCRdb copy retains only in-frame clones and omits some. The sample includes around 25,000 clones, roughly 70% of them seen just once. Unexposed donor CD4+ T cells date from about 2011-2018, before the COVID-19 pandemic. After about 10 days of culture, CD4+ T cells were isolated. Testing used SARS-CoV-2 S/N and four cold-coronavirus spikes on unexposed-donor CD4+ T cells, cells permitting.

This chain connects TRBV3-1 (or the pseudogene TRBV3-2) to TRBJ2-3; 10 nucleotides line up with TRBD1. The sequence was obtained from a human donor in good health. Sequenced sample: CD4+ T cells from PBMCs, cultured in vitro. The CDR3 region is CASSQRGGQGSDTQYF. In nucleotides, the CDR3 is TGTGCCAGCAGCCAGAGGGGGGGACAGGGGTCAGATACGCAGTATTTT.